This T cell receptor beta chain is from a study of shared clonotypes between healthy human individuals. This CDR3 has 15 residues. V lost 4 bases to trimming and J lost 3 bases; unmatched junction nucleotides: 4. Germline V gene lookup returns CDR1 SGHRS and CDR2 YFSETQ. The split of CD4+ cells yielded CD45RA+ naive and CD45RA-negative memory subsets. Deep-level running was used for the assay. TCRdb keeps only in-frame clones here, not all; method: immunoSEQ multiplex PCR. The table has 2 million to 2.5 million clones, around 93% seen once. This receptor was obtained from a man aged 18 to 30 in good health. Some clones in this sample may be carry-over from other donors' samples. This chain connects TRBV5-1 to TRBJ1-2; 12 bases line up with TRBD1. Sequencing input: naive CD4+ T cells from PBMCs. The subset was: CD45RA+ positively selected. CDR3 in amino acids: CASSRDRGQDYGYTF. Here the CDR3 DNA reads TGCGCCAGCAGCCGGGACAGGGGGCAGGACTATGGCTACACCTTC.